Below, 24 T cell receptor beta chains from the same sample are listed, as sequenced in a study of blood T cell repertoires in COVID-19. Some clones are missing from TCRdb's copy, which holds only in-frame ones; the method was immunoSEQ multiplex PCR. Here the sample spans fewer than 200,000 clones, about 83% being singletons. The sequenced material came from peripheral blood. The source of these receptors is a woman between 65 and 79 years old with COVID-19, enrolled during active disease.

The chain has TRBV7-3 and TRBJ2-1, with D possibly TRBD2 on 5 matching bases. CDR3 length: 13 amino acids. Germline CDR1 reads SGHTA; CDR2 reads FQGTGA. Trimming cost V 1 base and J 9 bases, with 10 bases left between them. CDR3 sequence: CASSLIGAGEQFF. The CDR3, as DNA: TGTGCCAGCAGCTTAATAGGTGCGGGTGAGCAGTTCTTC.

CDR3: CASSVGPKSYEQYF. The CDR3 DNA reads as TGTGCCAGCAGCGTAGGGCCCAAATCCTACGAGCAGTACTTC. This chain links TRBV9 with TRBJ2-7; no clear D gene. This CDR3 has 14 amino acids. V was clipped by 0 bases and J by 1 base, with 8 bases between them. Germline CDR1 SGDLS, CDR2 YYNGEE.

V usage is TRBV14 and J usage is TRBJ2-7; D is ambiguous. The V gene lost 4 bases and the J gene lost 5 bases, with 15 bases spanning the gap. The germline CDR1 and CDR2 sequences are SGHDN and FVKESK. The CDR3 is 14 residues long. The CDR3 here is CASSPRLLRDEQYF. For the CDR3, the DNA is TGTGCCAGCAGCCCTCGCTTGTTGCGCGACGAGCAGTACTTC.

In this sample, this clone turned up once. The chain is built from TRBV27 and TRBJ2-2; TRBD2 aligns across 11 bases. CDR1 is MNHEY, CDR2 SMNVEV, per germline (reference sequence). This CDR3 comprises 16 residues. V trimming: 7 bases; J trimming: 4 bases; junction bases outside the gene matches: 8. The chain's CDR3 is CASKLAGARGTGELFF. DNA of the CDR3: TGTGCCAGCAAACTAGCGGGAGCAAGGGGCACCGGGGAGCTGTTTTTT.

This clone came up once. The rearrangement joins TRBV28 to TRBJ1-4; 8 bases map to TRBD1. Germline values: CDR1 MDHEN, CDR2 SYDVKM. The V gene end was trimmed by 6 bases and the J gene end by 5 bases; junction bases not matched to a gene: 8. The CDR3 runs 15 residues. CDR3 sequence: CASRHPQGANEKLFF. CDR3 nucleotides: TGTGCCAGCAGACACCCGCAGGGGGCGAATGAAAAACTGTTTTTT. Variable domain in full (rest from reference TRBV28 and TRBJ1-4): DVKVTQSSRYLVKRTGEKVFLECVQDMDHENMFWYRQDPGLGLRLIYFSYDVKMKEKGDIPEGYSVSREKKERFSLILESASTNQTSMYLCASRHPQGANEKLFFGSGTQLSVL.

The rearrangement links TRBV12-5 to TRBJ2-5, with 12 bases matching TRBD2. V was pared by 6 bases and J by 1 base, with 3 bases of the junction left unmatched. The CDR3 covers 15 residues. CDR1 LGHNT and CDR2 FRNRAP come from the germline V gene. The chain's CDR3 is CASGKLAGGQETQYF. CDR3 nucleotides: TGTGCTAGTGGAAAACTAGCGGGGGGCCAAGAGACCCAGTACTTC.

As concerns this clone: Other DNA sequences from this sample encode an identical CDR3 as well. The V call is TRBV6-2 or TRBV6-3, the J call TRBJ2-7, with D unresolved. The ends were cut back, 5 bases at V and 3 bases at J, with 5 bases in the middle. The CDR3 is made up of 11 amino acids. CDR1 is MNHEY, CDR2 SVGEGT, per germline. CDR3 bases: TGTGCCAGCAGTCATAGCTACGAGCAGTACTTC. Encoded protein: CASSHSYEQYF.

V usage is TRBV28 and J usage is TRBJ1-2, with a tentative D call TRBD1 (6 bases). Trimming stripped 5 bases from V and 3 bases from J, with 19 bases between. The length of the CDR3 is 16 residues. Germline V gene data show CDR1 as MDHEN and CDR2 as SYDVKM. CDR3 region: CASSDARMDRYYGYTF. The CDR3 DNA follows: TGTGCCAGCAGTGACGCCCGTATGGACAGATACTATGGCTACACCTTC.

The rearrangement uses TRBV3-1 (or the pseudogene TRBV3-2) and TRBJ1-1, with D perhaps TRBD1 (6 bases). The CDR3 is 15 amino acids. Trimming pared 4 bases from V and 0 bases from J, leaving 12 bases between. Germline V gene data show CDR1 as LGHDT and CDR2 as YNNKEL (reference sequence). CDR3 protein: CASSLGGAMNTEAFF. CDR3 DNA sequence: TGTGCCAGCAGCCTCGGGGGGGCTATGAACACTGAAGCTTTCTTT.

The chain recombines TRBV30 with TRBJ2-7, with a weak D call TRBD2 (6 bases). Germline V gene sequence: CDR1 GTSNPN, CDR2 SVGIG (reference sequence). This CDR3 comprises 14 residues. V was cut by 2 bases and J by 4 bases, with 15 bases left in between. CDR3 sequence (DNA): TGTGCCTGGAGTTTAGGGCTAGCGCCTTACGAGCAGTACTTC. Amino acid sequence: CAWSLGLAPYEQYF.

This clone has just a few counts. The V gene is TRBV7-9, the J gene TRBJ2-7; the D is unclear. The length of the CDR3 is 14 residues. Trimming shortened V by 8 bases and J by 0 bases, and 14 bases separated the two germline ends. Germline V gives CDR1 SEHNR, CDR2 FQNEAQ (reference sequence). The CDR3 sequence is CASGVELSSYEQYF. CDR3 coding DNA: TGTGCCAGCGGAGTAGAACTAAGCTCCTACGAGCAGTACTTC.

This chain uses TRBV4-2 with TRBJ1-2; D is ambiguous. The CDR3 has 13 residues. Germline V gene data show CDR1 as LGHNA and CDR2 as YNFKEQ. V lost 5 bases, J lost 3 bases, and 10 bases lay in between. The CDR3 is CASSDGFHYGYTF. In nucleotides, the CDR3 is TGTGCCAGCAGCGACGGGTTTCACTATGGCTACACCTTC.

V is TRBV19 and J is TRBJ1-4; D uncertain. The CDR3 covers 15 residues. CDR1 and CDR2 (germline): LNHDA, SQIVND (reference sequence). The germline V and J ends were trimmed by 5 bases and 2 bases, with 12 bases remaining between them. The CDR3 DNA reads TGTGCCAGTAGTCGGAGCGGTGGGACTAATGAAAAACTGTTTTTT. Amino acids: CASSRSGGTNEKLFF.

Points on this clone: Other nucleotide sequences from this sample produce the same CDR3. The CDR3 loop is CASSLGTVYEQYF. DNA of the CDR3: TGTGCCAGCAGCTTGGGGACAGTGTACGAGCAGTACTTC. The chain couples TRBV7-9 to TRBJ2-7; 7 positions agree with TRBD1. The length of the CDR3 is 13 residues. The germline CDR1 and CDR2 sequences are SEHNR and FQNEAQ (reference sequence). V gave up 3 bases and J gave up 4 bases; unmatched junction bases: 3.

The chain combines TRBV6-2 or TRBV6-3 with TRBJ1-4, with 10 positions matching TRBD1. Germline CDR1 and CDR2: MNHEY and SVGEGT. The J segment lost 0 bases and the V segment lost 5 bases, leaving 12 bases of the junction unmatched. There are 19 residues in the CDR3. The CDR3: CASSRHRDRGYATNEKLFF. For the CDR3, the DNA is TGTGCCAGCAGTCGCCACCGGGACAGGGGATATGCAACTAATGAAAAACTGTTTTTT.

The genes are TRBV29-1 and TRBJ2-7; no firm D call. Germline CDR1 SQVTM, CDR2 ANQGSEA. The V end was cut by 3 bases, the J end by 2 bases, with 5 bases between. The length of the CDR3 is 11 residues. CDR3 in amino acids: CSVDSAYEQYF. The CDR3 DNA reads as TGCAGCGTTGACAGCGCCTACGAGCAGTACTTC.

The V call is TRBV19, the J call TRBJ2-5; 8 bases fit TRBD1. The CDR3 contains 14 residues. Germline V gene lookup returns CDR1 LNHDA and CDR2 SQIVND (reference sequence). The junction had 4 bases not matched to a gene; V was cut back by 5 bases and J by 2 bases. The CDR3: CASSLGQGQETQYF. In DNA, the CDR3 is TGTGCCAGTAGTTTAGGACAGGGACAAGAGACCCAGTACTTC. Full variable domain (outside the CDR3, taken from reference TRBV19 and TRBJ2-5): DGGITQSPKYLFRKEGQNVTLSCEQNLNHDAMYWYRQDPGQGLRLIYYSQIVNDFQKGDIAEGYSVSREKKESFPLTVTSAQKNPTAFYLCASSLGQGQETQYFGPGTRLLVL.

CDR3 residues: CASSQDSVLGTDTQYF. The CDR3 DNA reads as TGTGCCAGCAGCCAAGATTCCGTGCTAGGTACAGATACGCAGTATTTT. The J gene is TRBJ2-3, the V gene TRBV3-1 (or the pseudogene TRBV3-2); D gene ambiguous. The CDR3 runs 16 residues. Germline V CDR1 and CDR2: LGHDT, YNNKEL (reference sequence). Between the trimmed V and J ends, which lost 0 bases and 3 bases, there was a span of 13 bases.

The CDR3 sequence: CASSLHPDSDTGELFF. CDR3 in DNA: TGCGCCAGCAGCCTTCATCCGGACAGTGACACCGGGGAGCTGTTTTTT. The chain employs TRBV4-1 and TRBJ2-2; D perhaps matches TRBD1 (6 bases). V dropped 4 bases and J dropped 3 bases, with 15 bases sitting between them. The germline V gene has CDR1 MGHRA and CDR2 YSYEKL. This CDR3 has 16 amino acids.

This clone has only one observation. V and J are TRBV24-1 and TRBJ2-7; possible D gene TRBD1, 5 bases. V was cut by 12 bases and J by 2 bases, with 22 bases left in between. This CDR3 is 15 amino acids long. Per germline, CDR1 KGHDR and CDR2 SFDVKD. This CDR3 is CAVSSEGDPPYEQYF. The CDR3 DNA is TGTGCCGTCTCTTCCGAAGGGGATCCCCCCTACGAGCAGTACTTC.

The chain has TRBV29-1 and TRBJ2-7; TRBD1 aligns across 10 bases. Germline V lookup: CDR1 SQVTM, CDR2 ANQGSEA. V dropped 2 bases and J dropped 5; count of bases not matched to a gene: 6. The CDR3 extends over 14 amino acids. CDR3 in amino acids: CSVETGQGKDEQYF. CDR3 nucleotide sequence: TGCAGCGTTGAAACGGGACAGGGGAAGGACGAGCAGTACTTC.

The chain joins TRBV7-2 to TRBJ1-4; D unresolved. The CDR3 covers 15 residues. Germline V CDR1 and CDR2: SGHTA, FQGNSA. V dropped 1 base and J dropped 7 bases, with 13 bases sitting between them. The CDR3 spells CASSLGPDAGEKLFF. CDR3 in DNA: TGTGCCAGCAGCTTAGGCCCGGACGCGGGTGAAAAACTGTTTTTT. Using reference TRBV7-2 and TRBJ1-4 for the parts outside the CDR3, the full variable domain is GAGVSQSPSNKVTEKGKDVELRCDPISGHTALYWYRQSLGQGLEFLIYFQGNSAPDKSGLPSDRFSAERTGGSVSTLTIQRTQQEDSAVYLCASSLGPDAGEKLFFGSGTQLSVL.

The CDR3 here is CASKVAGVIGEQFF. The CDR3 DNA reads as TGTGCCAGTAAAGTAGCGGGAGTTATAGGAGAGCAGTTCTTC. V is TRBV19 and J is TRBJ2-1; the match to TRBD2 covers 9 bases. The CDR3 sequence is 14 residues long. V shed 7 bases and J 10 bases; nucleotides not matched to a gene: 11. Germline CDR1 and CDR2: LNHDA and SQIVND (reference sequence).

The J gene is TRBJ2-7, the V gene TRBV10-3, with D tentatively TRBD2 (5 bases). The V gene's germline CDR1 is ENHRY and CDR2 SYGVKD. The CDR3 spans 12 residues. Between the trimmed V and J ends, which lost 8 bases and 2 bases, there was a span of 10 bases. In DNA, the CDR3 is TGTGCCATCGGTGGACTTACCTACGAGCAGTACTTC. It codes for CAIGGLTYEQYF.